Presented here are 22 T cell receptor beta chains from one specimen sequenced in a study of Graves' ophthalmopathy and Graves' hyperthyroidism. Researchers took RNA transcripts and amplified TCR beta CDR3 regions from them. First-round RT-PCR relied on HTBI primers, and a second-round multiplex PCR came next. One entry per CDR3 protein, called by TCRdb with MiXCR from the multiplex PCR reads. The repertoire has roughly 400,000 distinct CDR3 sequences, 15% of them found once; the top ten carry about 7.3%. The sequencing sample was made of peripheral blood. All receptors derive from a young woman with stable Graves' hyperthyroidism.

J is TRBJ2-1 and V is TRBV5-1, with 8 bases that match TRBD2. V lost 4 bases, J lost 4 bases, and 7 bases stayed unmatched. This CDR3 spans 15 amino acids. CDR1 is SGHRS and CDR2 is YFSETQ in the germline V gene. CDR3 DNA sequence: TGCGCCAGCAGCCAGAGCGGGGGAGCATACAATGAGCAGTTCTTC. It yields the protein CASSQSGGAYNEQFF.

Worth noting for this clonotype: One base away lies a much larger clone, so this may be a sequencing read error. The rearrangement links TRBV20-1 to TRBJ1-1; D gene unclear. Deletions cut 4 bases from V and 4 bases from J, with 10 bases between. The CDR3 contains 12 residues. Germline V lookup: CDR1 DFQATT, CDR2 SNEGSKA (reference sequence). CDR3 region: CSATSRSTEAFF. CDR3 DNA sequence: TGCAGTGCTACCTCACGGAGCACTGAAGCTTTCTTT.

This clonotype was counted at least ten times. The chain is built from TRBV24-1 and TRBJ2-2, with 10 bases that match TRBD1. V shed 3 bases and J 3 bases; nucleotides not matched to a gene: 9. The CDR3 has 18 residues. CDR1 and CDR2 from the germline V gene are KGHDR and SFDVKD. CDR3 sequence (DNA): TGTGCCACCAGTGATACATACGACAGGGGGCACGACACCGGGGAGCTGTTTTTT. This translates into CATSDTYDRGHDTGELFF.

This clonotype was seen ten or more times. V is TRBV6-1 and J is TRBJ1-2; D is unresolved. V lost 5 bases and J 8 bases, leaving 6 bases between the germline ends. Germline-derived CDR1 and CDR2 are MNHNS and SASEGT. CDR3 size: 10 residues. CDR3 amino acids: CASSSGGYTF. CDR3 bases: TGTGCCAGCAGTTCCGGAGGCTACACCTTC.

V usage is TRBV7-8 and J usage is TRBJ1-1; the D gene is possibly TRBD1 (5 bases). This CDR3 is 13 amino acids long. Between the trimmed V and J ends, which lost 4 bases and 11 bases, there was a span of 17 bases. Germline CDR1 SGHVS, CDR2 FQNEAQ. Written as DNA, the CDR3 is TGTGCCAGCAGCTCGCGGACACGGGGAGGGGCTTTCTTT. Protein sequence: CASSSRTRGGAFF.

This clonotype was observed many times. The gene calls are TRBV20-1 and TRBJ1-2; 9 bases are shared with TRBD1. Germline assignment: CDR1 DFQATT and CDR2 SNEGSKA (reference sequence). This CDR3 comprises 13 residues. CDR3 DNA: TGCAGCTTATACAGGGGGCTCAACTATGGCTACACCTTC. Its translation is CSLYRGLNYGYTF.

In its sample, this clonotype was seen many times. The chain carries TRBV7-3 and TRBJ2-5; possibly TRBD1 or TRBD2 for D (5 bases each). Looked up from germline, CDR1 is SGHTA and CDR2 is FQGTGA. The CDR3 has 13 residues. The V end was cut by 5 bases, the J end by 2 bases, with 9 bases between. The DNA of the CDR3 is TGTGCCAGCAGCGGGGGAGTTCAAGAGACCCAGTACTTC. Protein sequence: CASSGGVQETQYF.

A remark on this clonotype: Possible read error: a much larger clone is one base away. The CDR3 does not close with the conserved phenylalanine or tryptophan, likely indicating a read error. The J gene is TRBJ1-2, the V gene TRBV5-4; no clear D. Germline CDR1 SGHNT, CDR2 YYREEE (reference sequence). Between the trimmed V and J ends, which lost 3 bases and 4 bases, there was a span of 7 bases. CDR3 length: 12 amino acids. CDR3: CASSSLTYGYTV. CDR3 sequence (DNA): TGTGCCAGCAGCTCCCTCACCTATGGCTACACCGTC.

Concerning this clonotype: Since a much larger clone is just one base distant, this may be a read error. The chain employs TRBV11-2 and TRBJ2-7; D remains unclear. There are 14 residues in the CDR3. Germline CDR1 is SGHAT and CDR2 is FQNNGV. The CDR3 nucleotides are TGTGTCAGCAGCTTAGTGATAGGGTCCCACGAGCAGTACTTC. Its translation: CVSSLVIGSHEQYF.

This clonotype was counted ten times or more. The chain links TRBV20-1 to TRBJ2-2, with D perhaps TRBD1 or TRBD2 (6 bases each). Trimming shortened V by 6 bases and J by 3 bases, and 14 bases separated the two germline ends. The CDR3 consists of 14 residues. Germline V lookup: CDR1 DFQATT, CDR2 SNEGSKA (reference sequence). In DNA form, the CDR3 reads TGCAGTGCAGGGGGGAGTACGGACACCGGGGAGCTGTTTTTT. Its translation: CSAGGSTDTGELFF.

Note on this clonotype: This may come from a read error, since a much larger clone is one base off. The chain uses TRBV6-4 and TRBJ1-5; D not resolved. Germline CDR1 MRHNA, CDR2 SNTAGT. CDR3 length equals 15 residues. The V end lost 0 bases, the J end lost 6 bases, and 12 bases lay between the germline ends. The CDR3 sequence: CASSDSIGPGQPQHF. The CDR3, as DNA: TGTGCCAGCAGTGACTCGATCGGGCCCGGTCAGCCCCAGCATTTT.

This clonotype was seen at least ten times. The DNA of the CDR3 is TGTGCCAGCAGTTTTCTCCACTACGAGCAGTACTTC. It codes for CASSFLHYEQYF. V usage is TRBV28 and J usage is TRBJ2-7; D is unresolved. The CDR3 spans 12 residues. Trimming stripped 3 bases from V and 3 bases from J, with 6 bases between. The germline V gene encodes CDR1 MDHEN and CDR2 SYDVKM.

The chain joins TRBV18 to TRBJ1-2; D may be TRBD1 (6 bases). Trimming took 0 bases from V and 8 from J, leaving 13 bases between them. This CDR3 region has 14 residues. CDR1 and CDR2 from the germline V gene are KGHSH and LQKENI. The CDR3 region is CASSPPPGAQGYTF. The CDR3 DNA is TGTGCCAGCTCACCACCCCCGGGGGCGCAGGGCTACACCTTC.

This clonotype has ten or more counts. CDR3 protein: CAGKTGEDLYGYTF. The CDR3 DNA reads as TGTGCCGGGAAGACAGGGGAAGACCTCTATGGCTACACCTTC. This chain uses TRBV2 with TRBJ1-2, with TRBD1 identical over 8 bases. The CDR3 spans 14 residues. Per the germline V gene, CDR1 is SNHLY and CDR2 is FYNNEI. V gave up 11 bases and J gave up 4 bases; unmatched junction bases: 12.

The table lists this clonotype with many counts. The V call is TRBV6-2 or TRBV6-3, the J call TRBJ2-2; 11 bases match TRBD2. Trimming at V came to 2 bases and at J to 6 bases, leaving 8 bases not matched to a gene. The CDR3 contains 17 residues. Germline V lookup: CDR1 MNHEY, CDR2 SVGEGT. The chain's CDR3 is CASSYGLAGGIAGELFF. The DNA for the CDR3 is TGTGCCAGCAGTTACGGGCTAGCGGGGGGTATCGCCGGGGAGCTGTTTTTT.

This clonotype was counted at least ten times. In DNA form, the CDR3 reads TGCAGCGTTACACCCGACAGGGGGCGGGATGGCTACACCTTC. Its translation is CSVTPDRGRDGYTF. This chain links TRBV29-1 with TRBJ1-2; 10 bases match TRBD1. The CDR3 extends over 14 amino acids. Trimming removed 5 bases from V and 6 bases from J; junction bases left unmatched: 9. Germline-derived CDR1 and CDR2 are SQVTM and ANQGSEA.

This clonotype was seen repeatedly, ten times or more. CDR3 DNA: TGTGCCACCAGCTCCCGAGGGAGCCGGATAGGGGGTACTAACTATGGCTACACCTTC. Residues: CATSSRGSRIGGTNYGYTF. The chain uses TRBV15 and TRBJ1-2; D may be TRBD1 (6 bases). This CDR3 is built from 19 residues. Germline assignment: CDR1 LNHNV and CDR2 YYDKDF (reference sequence). V lost 5 bases and J lost 0, with 25 bases in between.

At least ten counts were recorded for this clonotype. The genes are TRBV20-1 and TRBJ2-7; 8 bases map to TRBD1. The CDR3 is made up of 13 amino acids. Germline CDR1 and CDR2: DFQATT and SNEGSKA (reference sequence). Germline trimming cut 4 bases from V and 3 bases from J; bases unmatched to any gene: 5. This CDR3 is CSAIRQGLYEQYF. CDR3 DNA: TGCAGTGCTATCCGACAGGGGCTCTACGAGCAGTACTTC.

This clonotype was seen at least ten times. This sequence joins TRBV6-5 and TRBJ2-5, with TRBD1 matching 7 bases. The CDR3 loop spans 14 amino acids. V lost 6 bases and J lost 3; bases outside the gene matches: 7. Germline CDR1 and CDR2: MNHEY and SVGAGI. The DNA of the CDR3 is TGTGCCAGCAGCCTTGACAGGGTAGAAGAGACCCAGTACTTC. Amino acid sequence: CASSLDRVEETQYF.

On this clonotype itself: This sequence may be a read error, since a much larger clone differs from it by one base. This chain links TRBV10-3 with TRBJ1-2; a possible D gene is TRBD1 (6 bases). The germline CDR1 and CDR2 sequences are ENHRY and SYGVKD. CDR3 size: 15 residues. V was shortened by 5 bases and J by 3 bases, with 16 bases between the two germline ends. The CDR3 spells CAISKTGTLYYGYTF. The CDR3 nucleotides are TGTGCCATCAGTAAGACCGGGACATTGTACTATGGCTACACCTTC.

This clonotype was counted many times. The chain is built from TRBV6-4 and TRBJ1-1, with D unresolved. Germline CDR1 MRHNA, CDR2 SNTAGT. V was trimmed by 5 bases and J by 1 base, leaving 20 bases between them. The CDR3 is 17 amino acids. The CDR3 nucleotides read TGTGCCAGCAGTCTTCTCCCGTTGCCCTCGGAGAACACTGAAGCTTTCTTT. Translated: CASSLLPLPSENTEAFF.

The chain couples TRBV11-3 to TRBJ2-7, with D unclear. V lost 4 bases and J 3 bases, leaving 4 bases between the germline ends. The CDR3 covers 11 residues. CDR1 and CDR2 from the germline V gene are SGHNT and YENEEA. The CDR3 here is CASSYFYEQYF. CDR3 in DNA: TGTGCCAGCAGCTACTTCTACGAGCAGTACTTC.